This entry features one TCR beta chain sequence. The clone's antigen remains unknown. Base qualities were left out, and no much larger clone turns up one base away. This entry is derived from a study of T cell responses to AZD1222 COVID-19 vaccine (dated by TCRdb to the early 2020s). Background on the whole study: TCR sequencing covered 233 trial participants: 200 to 220 given two doses of AZD1222 and 26 given two doses of MenACWY control vaccine. Enrollment into the trials was organized by age into subgroups of 18-55, 56-69 and 70-plus years, and those subgroups contained 148, 28 and 57 TCR-sequenced participants, respectively. Here is what the overall study found, with its caveats: Participants were mostly white British, with more females than males. The authors suggested clonal diversity may have been underestimated. Epitopes outside the regions mutated in the B.1.351 and B.1.1.7 variants were reportedly recognized by nearly half of the unique spike-specific TCRs. Because no samples from the day 14 peak response were available, repertoires could be characterized only after the peak T cell response. A significant rise in spike-specific TCR breadth and depth was observed after two AZD1222 doses relative to day 0 and relative to MenACWY recipients. In the small 56-69-year group, the increase in depth fell short of significance, most likely because of low power. Conclusions about previously exposed vaccinees were limited because only six AZD1222 recipients were SARS-CoV-2 seropositive at baseline. The whole spike protein was spanned by vaccine-associated CD4 TCRs, and dominant responses were seen in regions 160-218 and 743-854.

The CDR3 regions of human TCRbeta chains were analyzed by immunosequencing. Turning to the authors' computational methods: TCRs in the repertoires were compared against a reference library of SARS-CoV-2-specific TCRs that had been generated with the MIRA antigen-specificity platform. Breadth was defined as the fraction of unique TCRs that were SARS-CoV-2-associated. Depth was defined as the fraction of total T cells that were SARS-CoV-2-associated. Each spike-specific TCR was assigned to its reactive spike region and to a CD4 or CD8 class using the MIRA data. Log10-transformed breadth and depth values were compared by one-way ANOVA with Sidak's multiple comparisons tests. What TCRdb holds here is the immuneACCESS table cut down to in-frame rearrangements. Part of the clones is not present; checked against another copy, under half of the missing clones reflect an unresolved V gene, and the others are unexplained. V and J calls and clone size follow that table, whereas D and trimming were derived from the DNA. The sample data list roughly 150,000 clones, and approximately 91% of these were observed just once. The ten biggest clones cover approximately 3.9% of the sample.

Reading from cysteine to phenylalanine, the CDR3 counts 13 amino acids. This entry keeps only the CDR3 DNA: 39 bases, framed from base 1. CDR1 and CDR2 were assigned from the germline V gene (reference sequence) as LNHDA and SQIVND. At the junction V is shortened by 5 bases and J by 0 bases, with 7 bases in between. The sample's time point label is to be understood as: about 28 days (+/-7) after the second vaccine dose. AZD1222 recipients whose second dose came at about 4 weeks and those whose second dose came at about 12 weeks were combined into one group, since spike-specific TCR depth and breadth did not differ between the two schedules. Samples from vaccinated people were obtained from the UK trials COV001 and COV002, which included a single-blind randomized controlled phase 2/3 trial of AZD1222 (ChAdOx1 nCoV-19) in healthy adults. Trial participant PBMC samples were collected at day 0 and day 28 after the second dose for TCRbeta chain sequencing.

The receptor chain draws on TRBV19 and TRBJ2-5; the D segment cannot be called with confidence. The sequenced sample was peripheral blood, obtained 28 days after the second AZD1222 dose. This TCR was recovered from an adult who received the AZD1222 COVID-19 vaccine. The DNA sequence is as follows: TGTGCCAGTAGTGGTGGGGACCAAGAGACCCAGTACTTC. It is translated as CASSGGDQETQYF.